The 21 T cell receptor beta chains presented below share a single source sample, sequenced in a study of blood T cell repertoires in COVID-19. The assay was immunoSEQ multiplex PCR, and TCRdb's table has in-frame clones only and misses some. The sample shows 250,000 to 350,000 clones, roughly 86% of them seen only once. The sequenced sample was PBMCs or T cells enriched from blood (not recorded which). These TCRs come from a woman between 50 and 59 years old who had been exposed to COVID-19.

The gene calls are TRBV7-6 and TRBJ1-6, with D uncertain. The CDR3 runs to 15 residues. The V gene's germline CDR1 is SGHVS and CDR2 FNYEAQ. V lost 1 base and J 3 bases, leaving 7 bases between the germline ends. The CDR3 DNA reads TGTGCCAGCAGCTTAGATGGCAGCTATAATTCACCCCTCCACTTT. Translation gives CASSLDGSYNSPLHF.

J is TRBJ2-1 and V is TRBV28; D unresolved. Germline V lookup: CDR1 MDHEN, CDR2 SYDVKM. The CDR3 runs 15 residues. V lost 3 bases and J lost 3, with 12 bases in between. The CDR3 coding sequence is TGTGCCAGCAGTTTTATGTACCCACTCTACAATGAGCAGTTCTTC. Residues: CASSFMYPLYNEQFF.

This chain links TRBV5-5 with TRBJ1-2, with 8 positions matching TRBD1. From germline, CDR1 is SGHKS and CDR2 YYEKEE (reference sequence). The V segment lost 3 bases and the J segment 4 bases; nucleotides outside the gene matches: 8. The CDR3 runs 15 residues. DNA of the CDR3: TGTGCCAGCAGCTCGACAGGGGCTCTGGCCTATGGCTACACCTTC. Translating gives CASSSTGALAYGYTF.

This sequence joins TRBV5-8 and TRBJ2-7; 9 positions agree with TRBD1. Trimming removed 1 base from V and 5 bases from J; junction bases left unmatched: 1. The CDR3 sequence is 13 residues long. Germline CDR1 reads SGHTS; CDR2 reads YDEGEE. The CDR3 nucleotides read TGTGCCAGCAGCTTGTGGGACAGGGACGAGCAGTACTTC. Translated: CASSLWDRDEQYF.

The chain is built from TRBV4-2 and TRBJ2-5; 12 bases agree with TRBD2. CDR1 is LGHNA and CDR2 is YNFKEQ in the germline V gene. The CDR3 runs 17 residues. Germline trimming cut 4 bases from V and 2 bases from J; bases unmatched to any gene: 8. CDR3 DNA: TGTGCCAGCAGCCGAGCACCACTAGCGGGGGGACAAGAGACCCAGTACTTC. Encoded protein: CASSRAPLAGGQETQYF.

The chain employs TRBV28 and TRBJ2-5; TRBD1 agrees at 7 bases. Looked up from germline, CDR1 is MDHEN and CDR2 is SYDVKM. CDR3 size: 17 residues. J was trimmed by 4 bases and V by 6 bases; bases with no gene match: 17. The CDR3 nucleotides read TGTGCCAGCAGAACCACGGGGTTTCCCGGGACAGCAGAGACCCAGTACTTC. Translation: CASRTTGFPGTAETQYF.

The chain is built from TRBV5-4 and TRBJ2-2; tentatively, D is TRBD2 (6 bases). This CDR3 has 15 amino acids. With 4 bases removed from V and 5 bases from J, the gap between germline ends came to 15 bases. Germline V gene data show CDR1 as SGHNT and CDR2 as YYREEE (reference sequence). The CDR3 spells CASSPGGRVTGELFF. CDR3 nucleotide sequence: TGTGCCAGCAGCCCCGGGGGTAGGGTAACCGGGGAGCTGTTTTTT.

The genes are TRBV27 and TRBJ2-2; TRBD1 aligns across 12 bases. The V and J ends lost 6 bases and 3 bases, in that order; junction bases with no gene match: 17. The germline gives CDR1 MNHEY, CDR2 SMNVEV (reference sequence). The CDR3 length is 20 residues. The CDR3 sequence is CASRRTSRDRGLGYTGELFF. The CDR3, as DNA: TGTGCCAGCAGGAGAACGAGCCGGGACAGGGGGCTCGGGTACACCGGGGAGCTGTTTTTT.

This chain connects TRBV4-2 to TRBJ1-6; TRBD1 agrees at 8 bases. From germline, CDR1 is LGHNA and CDR2 YNFKEQ. J gave up 7 bases and V 4 bases, and 6 bases lay outside the gene matches. This CDR3 comprises 15 residues. DNA for the CDR3: TGTGCCAGCAGCCCGGACAGGGATGAGAATTCACCCCTCCACTTT. Translation gives CASSPDRDENSPLHF.

V is TRBV6-1 and J is TRBJ1-6; possibly TRBD1 for D (5 bases). Trimming removed 1 base from V and 5 bases from J, with 12 bases in between. CDR3 size: 16 residues. Looked up from germline, CDR1 is MNHNS and CDR2 is SASEGT. This CDR3 reads CASSEDPGLNNSPLHF. CDR3 nucleotides: TGTGCCAGCAGTGAAGACCCAGGGCTTAATAATTCACCCCTCCACTTT.

On this clone: This sample includes further DNA sequences coding for the same CDR3. The gene calls are TRBV19 and TRBJ1-4, with TRBD1 identical over 7 bases. Germline V gives CDR1 LNHDA, CDR2 SQIVND (reference sequence). This CDR3 is 14 amino acids long. The V gene end was trimmed by 6 bases and the J gene end by 0 bases; junction bases not matched to a gene: 1. The CDR3 spells CASSRGATNEKLFF. DNA for the CDR3: TGTGCCAGTAGCAGGGGGGCAACTAATGAAAAACTGTTTTTT.

The chain couples TRBV5-8 to TRBJ2-5, with 7 bases aligning to TRBD2. Trimming cost V 1 base and J 8 bases; bases outside gene matches: 11. This CDR3 is built from 15 residues. From germline, CDR1 is SGHTS and CDR2 YDEGEE. The CDR3 loop reads CASSLSASGDSTQYF. CDR3 sequence (DNA): TGTGCCAGCAGCTTGTCGGCTAGCGGTGACTCAACCCAGTACTTC. The full variable domain, completed using reference TRBV5-8 and TRBJ2-5, is EAGVTQSPTHLIKTRGQQATLRCSPISGHTSVYWYQQALGLGLQFLLWYDEGEERNRGNFPPRFSGRQFPNYSSELNVNALELEDSALYLCASSLSASGDSTQYFGPGTRLLVL.

This chain uses TRBV6-1 with TRBJ2-3; 12 bases fit TRBD2. This CDR3 has 18 residues. Germline V lookup: CDR1 MNHNS, CDR2 SASEGT. J was trimmed by 0 bases and V by 2 bases; bases with no gene match: 6. The CDR3 nucleotides read TGTGCCAGCAGTGAAAGGCCTAGCGGGGGGGCCAGCACAGATACGCAGTATTTT. It translates to CASSERPSGGASTDTQYF.

The chain recombines TRBV7-9 with TRBJ1-4; possibly TRBD1 for D (6 bases). The CDR3 runs to 18 residues. The germline V gene has CDR1 SEHNR and CDR2 FQNEAQ (reference sequence). V was cut by 1 base and J by 0 bases, with 15 bases left in between. CDR3 sequence: CASSLGGQSHATNEKLFF. In DNA form, the CDR3 reads TGTGCCAGCAGCTTAGGCGGACAGAGCCATGCAACTAATGAAAAACTGTTTTTT.

The chain couples TRBV11-3 to TRBJ2-7; 8 bases fit TRBD1. Germline lookup yields CDR1 SGHNT and CDR2 YENEEA. The CDR3 totals 15 residues. V shed 4 bases, J shed 3 bases, and the junction held 8 bases outside the gene matches. CDR3 loop: CASSSPRTGFYEQYF. The CDR3 bases are TGTGCCAGCAGCTCTCCGAGGACAGGGTTCTACGAGCAGTACTTC.

The gene calls are TRBV30 and TRBJ2-5, with 9 bases fitting TRBD1. Per the germline V gene, CDR1 is GTSNPN and CDR2 is SVGIG (reference sequence). CDR3 size: 16 residues. The V gene end was trimmed by 0 bases and the J gene end by 7 bases; junction bases not matched to a gene: 12. The CDR3 bases are TGTGCCTGGAGTGTGGACAGGGGAGGTAGCGAAGCGACCCAGTACTTC. Amino acids: CAWSVDRGGSEATQYF.

This clone was detected once. The chain uses TRBV5-1 and TRBJ2-2, with D perhaps TRBD1 (6 bases). V dropped 0 bases and J dropped 7 bases, with 13 bases sitting between them. The length of the CDR3 is 15 residues. Germline values: CDR1 SGHRS, CDR2 YFSETQ. The CDR3: CASSLAVWGHGELFF. The CDR3, as DNA: TGCGCCAGCAGCTTGGCGGTGTGGGGGCACGGGGAGCTGTTTTTT.

The chain couples TRBV4-1 to TRBJ2-3; 11 bases line up with TRBD2. Per germline, CDR1 MGHRA and CDR2 YSYEKL. CDR3 length equals 18 residues. J lost 1 base, V lost 0 bases, and 6 bases had no gene match. The CDR3 bases are TGCGCCAGCAGCCAAGATGGATCTAGCGGGGGGCGCACAGATACGCAGTATTTT. It is translated as CASSQDGSSGGRTDTQYF.

The CDR3 bases are TGTGCCAGCAGTTTAGCAGGGATCTACGAGCAGTACTTC. This sequence encodes CASSLAGIYEQYF. The V and J genes are TRBV28 and TRBJ2-7; tentatively, D is TRBD1 (5 bases). V was cut by 2 bases and J by 3 bases, with 8 bases left in between. The CDR3 contains 13 residues. Germline V CDR1 and CDR2: MDHEN, SYDVKM.

The sample holds one count of this clone. This chain uses TRBV6-5 with TRBJ2-5; D may be TRBD2 (5 bases). Germline values: CDR1 MNHEY, CDR2 SVGAGI. The CDR3 totals 13 residues. V was pared by 7 bases and J by 5 bases, with 14 bases between. The CDR3 DNA follows: TGTGCCAGCAACCACAGAGGGCGGGAGACCCAGTACTTC. Residues: CASNHRGRETQYF.

The V call is TRBV12-2, the J call TRBJ1-5; the tabulated D call, TRBD1, remains unverified against the DNA. TRBV12-2 constitutes a pseudogene. This CDR3 has 16 residues. The CDR3 region has the DNA TGTGCAAGTCGTCCCCCCGAGGACAGGGGGGACCAGCCCCAGCATTTT. Translation: CASRPPEDRGDQPQHF.